This TCR beta chain was sequenced for a study of OX40 agonist ivuxolimab in advanced cancers. TCRdb's table, derived via immunoSEQ multiplex PCR, lists solely in-frame clones and lacks some. Of 35,000 to 45,000 clones in the sample, approximately 88% were seen once. Germline CDR1 reads SGHAT; CDR2 reads FQNNGV. This CDR3 is built from 15 residues. With 0 bases clipped from V and 1 base from J, the junction kept 2 bases outside the gene matches. The TCR comes from an adult with an advanced solid tumor such as melanoma, head and neck, liver or kidney cancer. The chain recombines TRBV11-2 with TRBJ2-5; 7 nucleotides align to TRBD1. Here the sequenced sample was CD4+ or CD8+ T cells sorted from blood, taken in a trial of the OX40 agonist ivuxolimab. CDR3 sequence: CASSLDRDSQETQYF. CDR3 coding DNA: TGTGCCAGCAGCTTAGATCGGGACAGCCAAGAGACCCAGTACTTC.